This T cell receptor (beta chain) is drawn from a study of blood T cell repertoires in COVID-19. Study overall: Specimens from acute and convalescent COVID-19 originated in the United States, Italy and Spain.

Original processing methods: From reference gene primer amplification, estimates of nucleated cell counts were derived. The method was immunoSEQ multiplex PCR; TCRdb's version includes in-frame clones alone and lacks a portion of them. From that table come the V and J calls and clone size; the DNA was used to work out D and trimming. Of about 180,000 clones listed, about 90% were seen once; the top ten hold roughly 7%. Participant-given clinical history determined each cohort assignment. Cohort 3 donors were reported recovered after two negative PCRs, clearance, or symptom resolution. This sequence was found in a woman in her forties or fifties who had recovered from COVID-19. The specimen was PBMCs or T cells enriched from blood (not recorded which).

The CDR3 nucleotides read TGTGCCAGCAGCAGGCGGGAGAGGGAAGAGACCCAGTACTTC. Its translation: CASSRREREETQYF. This rearrangement joins TRBV7-9 to TRBJ2-5; 7 nucleotides line up with TRBD2. Unmatched junction bases numbered 6, after V lost 5 bases and J lost 3 bases. CDR3 length: 14 amino acids. Germline V gene data show CDR1 as SEHNR and CDR2 as FQNEAQ (reference sequence).